This TCR beta chain stems from a study of tumor-infiltrating lymphocytes in primary liver carcinoma. RNA and DNA were co-extracted from approximately 20-30 mg of unsorted bulk tissue. Study-level results: Found in all five tumor regions were only about 7.5-24% of top clones.

The length of the CDR3 is 13 residues. CDR1 is MDHEN, CDR2 SYDVKM, per germline. A constant-region primer served to make TCR beta cDNA from about 0.5 ug total RNA. Sequencing libraries for TCR beta derived from three nested multiplex PCR rounds that used slightly modified ARM-PCR. In the first two PCR rounds, TRBV1-TRBV30 forward primers were paired with a C-beta reverse primer, and each round lasted approximately 9 cycles. TCRdb analysed the multiplex PCR reads with MiXCR anew, one entry per CDR3 protein. The sample has some 120,000 distinct CDR3 sequences; around 60% are singletons. With respect to this clonotype: Its antigen remains unknown. This may arise from a read error, as a much more abundant clone is one base away.

Sequenced input: liver tumor tissue from sampling region 3. The subset is: tumor region T3, left-lateral pole. This chain joins TRBV28 and TRBJ2-7; D is unresolved. This receptor was identified in a woman aged 55-69 years with primary liver carcinoma and hepatitis B virus infection. The CDR3: CACSLPPRYEQYF. In nucleotides, the CDR3 is TGTGCCTGCAGTTTACCTCCCCGGTACGAGCAGTACTTC.